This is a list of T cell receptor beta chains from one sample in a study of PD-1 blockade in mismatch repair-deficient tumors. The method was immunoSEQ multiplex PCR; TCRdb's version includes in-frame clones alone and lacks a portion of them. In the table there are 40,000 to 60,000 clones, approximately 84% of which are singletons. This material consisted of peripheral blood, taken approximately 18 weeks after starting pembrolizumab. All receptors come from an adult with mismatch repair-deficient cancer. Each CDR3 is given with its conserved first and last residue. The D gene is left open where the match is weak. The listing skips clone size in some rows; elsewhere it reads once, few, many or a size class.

CDR3 protein: CASNHIDRDGYTF
CDR3 DNA: TGTGCCAGCAACCACATAGACAGGGATGGCTACACCTTC
D gene: TRBD1
clone size: -
V gene: TRBV9
J gene: TRBJ1-2

CDR3 protein: CASSFGQGDKNIQYF
CDR3 DNA: TGCGCCAGCAGCTTTGGACAGGGTGACAAAAACATTCAGTACTTC
D gene: TRBD1
clone size: -
V gene: TRBV5-1
J gene: TRBJ2-4

CDR3 protein: CASSLPSFGQGRNTGELFF
CDR3 DNA: TGCGCCAGCAGCTTGCCCTCATTCGGACAGGGGAGAAACACCGGGGAGCTGTTTTTT
D gene: TRBD1
clone size: -
V gene: TRBV5-1
J gene: TRBJ2-2

CDR3 protein: CATAPSSGRAADGELFF
CDR3 DNA: TGTGCCACGGCACCCTCTAGCGGGAGAGCGGCAGATGGGGAGCTGTTTTTT
D gene: TRBD2
clone size: -
V gene: TRBV19
J gene: TRBJ2-2

CDR3 protein: CASSSPTGFAEGYTF
CDR3 DNA: TGTGCCAGCAGCTCGCCGACAGGGTTTGCGGAGGGCTACACCTTC
D gene: TRBD1
clone size: -
V gene: TRBV5-4
J gene: TRBJ1-2

CDR3 protein: CASSLRDTEAFF
CDR3 DNA: TGTGCCAGCAGCTTACGGGACACTGAAGCTTTCTTT
D gene: -
clone size: few
V gene: TRBV7-2
J gene: TRBJ1-1

CDR3 protein: CASITTVSDTQYF
CDR3 DNA: TGTGCCAGCATCACGACAGTCTCGGATACGCAGTATTTT
D gene: -
clone size: -
V gene: TRBV7-9
J gene: TRBJ2-3

CDR3 protein: CASSQRGGDISTGELFF
CDR3 DNA: TGCGCCAGCAGCCAGCGAGGTGGAGATATATCCACCGGGGAGCTGTTTTTT
D gene: -
clone size: once
V gene: TRBV5-1
J gene: TRBJ2-2

CDR3 protein: CASSGGRDPSTDTQYF
CDR3 DNA: TGTGCCAGCAGTGGGGGCAGGGACCCTAGCACAGATACGCAGTATTTT
D gene: -
clone size: -
V gene: TRBV6-1
J gene: TRBJ2-3

CDR3 protein: CASSLLAGGPDTQYF
CDR3 DNA: TGTGCCAGCAGCTTATTGGCGGGAGGGCCGGATACGCAGTATTTT
D gene: TRBD2
clone size: -
V gene: TRBV11-2
J gene: TRBJ2-3

CDR3 protein: CASSLSSINEQFF
CDR3 DNA: TGTGCCAGCAGCTTATCCTCTATAAATGAGCAGTTCTTC
D gene: -
clone size: -
V gene: TRBV7-2
J gene: TRBJ2-1

CDR3 protein: CASSEGLAGPQETQYF
CDR3 DNA: TGTGCCAGCAGCGAGGGACTAGCGGGACCCCAAGAGACCCAGTACTTC
D gene: TRBD2
clone size: -
V gene: TRBV9
J gene: TRBJ2-5

CDR3 protein: CASREVGTDTQYF
CDR3 DNA: TGTGCCAGCAGGGAAGTTGGCACAGATACGCAGTATTTT
D gene: -
clone size: -
V gene: TRBV6-1
J gene: TRBJ2-3

CDR3 protein: CAWGPGGVIYGYTF
CDR3 DNA: TGTGCCTGGGGTCCCGGGGGAGTAATCTATGGCTACACCTTC
D gene: -
clone size: -
V gene: TRBV30
J gene: TRBJ1-2

CDR3 protein: CASSDPTGWGSYEQYF
CDR3 DNA: TGTGCCAGTAGTGACCCGACAGGGTGGGGGTCCTACGAGCAGTACTTC
D gene: TRBD1
clone size: -
V gene: TRBV19
J gene: TRBJ2-7

CDR3 protein: CASSTSLGQEFGNTIYF
CDR3 DNA: TGTGCCAGCAGTACGAGCCTAGGCCAGGAGTTTGGAAACACCATATATTTT
D gene: -
clone size: -
V gene: TRBV7-6
J gene: TRBJ1-3

CDR3 protein: CATSLGASGTYEQYF
CDR3 DNA: TGTGCCACCAGCCTCGGCGCTAGCGGGACGTACGAGCAGTACTTC
D gene: TRBD2
clone size: once
V gene: TRBV15
J gene: TRBJ2-7

CDR3 protein: CASRQSQGDDQPQHF
CDR3 DNA: TGCGCCAGCAGACAGTCACAGGGGGACGATCAGCCCCAGCATTTT
D gene: TRBD1
clone size: -
V gene: TRBV4-1
J gene: TRBJ1-5

CDR3 protein: CASSIGLGDYEQYF
CDR3 DNA: TGTGCCAGTAGTATCGGACTGGGGGACTACGAGCAGTACTTC
D gene: -
clone size: -
V gene: TRBV19
J gene: TRBJ2-7

CDR3 protein: CSVERQGTEAFF
CDR3 DNA: TGCAGCGTTGAAAGACAGGGCACTGAAGCTTTCTTT
D gene: TRBD1
clone size: -
V gene: TRBV29-1
J gene: TRBJ1-1

CDR3 protein: CASSLWAEDQPQHF
CDR3 DNA: TGTGCCAGCAGTTTATGGGCCGAGGATCAGCCCCAGCATTTT
D gene: -
clone size: few
V gene: TRBV28
J gene: TRBJ1-5

CDR3 protein: CASTRGLGELFF
CDR3 DNA: TGTGCCAGCACCAGGGGACTCGGGGAGCTGTTTTTT
D gene: -
clone size: -
V gene: TRBV5-6
J gene: TRBJ2-2

CDR3 protein: CASSTYSGPYEQYF
CDR3 DNA: TGTGCCAGCAGTACCTATTCAGGGCCCTACGAGCAGTACTTC
D gene: -
clone size: -
V gene: TRBV27
J gene: TRBJ2-7

CDR3 protein: CASTLYRDTEAFF
CDR3 DNA: TGTGCCAGCACCCTCTATAGGGACACTGAAGCTTTCTTT
D gene: -
clone size: -
V gene: TRBV7-9
J gene: TRBJ1-1

CDR3 protein: CASSSGGSGSSYNEQFF
CDR3 DNA: TGTGCCAGCAGCTCCGGGGGTAGCGGGAGCTCCTACAATGAGCAGTTCTTC
D gene: TRBD2
clone size: -
V gene: TRBV2
J gene: TRBJ2-1

CDR3 protein: CASRDSYEQYF
CDR3 DNA: TGTGCCAGCAGGGACAGCTACGAGCAGTACTTC
D gene: -
clone size: -
V gene: TRBV6-6
J gene: TRBJ2-7

CDR3 protein: CASSVSLSYEQYF
CDR3 DNA: TGTGCCAGCAGTGTGTCCCTCTCCTACGAGCAGTACTTC
D gene: -
clone size: few
V gene: TRBV6-1
J gene: TRBJ2-7

CDR3 protein: CASRTSGNTDTQYF
CDR3 DNA: TGTGCCAGCAGGACTAGCGGGAACACAGATACGCAGTATTTT
D gene: TRBD2
clone size: -
V gene: TRBV6-6
J gene: TRBJ2-3

CDR3 protein: CASSFAPTGTPAGQFF
CDR3 DNA: TGCGCCAGCAGCTTTGCGCCCACCGGGACTCCCGCTGGGCAGTTCTTC
D gene: -
clone size: -
V gene: TRBV5-1
J gene: TRBJ2-1

CDR3 protein: CASSQDWMTDGYTF
CDR3 DNA: TGTGCCAGCAGCCAAGATTGGATGACGGATGGCTACACCTTC
D gene: -
clone size: -
V gene: TRBV4-2
J gene: TRBJ1-2

CDR3 protein: CASRGPNQPQHF
CDR3 DNA: TGTGCCAGCAGGGGGCCCAATCAGCCCCAGCATTTT
D gene: TRBD1
clone size: -
V gene: TRBV19
J gene: TRBJ1-5

CDR3 protein: CATSRKSGSGTDTQYF
CDR3 DNA: TGTGCCACCAGCAGGAAAAGCGGGAGTGGCACAGATACGCAGTATTTT
D gene: TRBD2
clone size: once
V gene: TRBV15
J gene: TRBJ2-3

CDR3 protein: CASSVGTPGTGYTF
CDR3 DNA: TGTGCCAGCAGCGTCGGGACACCAGGTACGGGCTACACCTTC
D gene: -
clone size: -
V gene: TRBV5-5
J gene: TRBJ1-2

CDR3 protein: CASSGWDRGRGNEQFF
CDR3 DNA: TGCGCCAGCAGTGGCTGGGACAGGGGGCGAGGGAATGAGCAGTTCTTC
D gene: TRBD1
clone size: -
V gene: TRBV10-2
J gene: TRBJ2-1

CDR3 protein: CASSVSGLAGNEQFF
CDR3 DNA: TGTGCCAGCAGCGTGTCGGGACTAGCGGGAAATGAGCAGTTCTTC
D gene: TRBD2
clone size: -
V gene: TRBV9
J gene: TRBJ2-1

CDR3 protein: CASSLALARQETQYF
CDR3 DNA: TGTGCCAGCAGCTTAGCGCTTGCCCGTCAAGAGACCCAGTACTTC
D gene: -
clone size: -
V gene: TRBV7-2
J gene: TRBJ2-5

CDR3 protein: CASSTGTSGSYEQFF
CDR3 DNA: TGTGCCAGCAGCACCGGGACTAGCGGGAGTTATGAGCAGTTCTTC
D gene: TRBD2
clone size: -
V gene: TRBV7-3
J gene: TRBJ2-1

CDR3 protein: CSVDRGQETQYF
CDR3 DNA: TGCAGCGTTGACAGGGGTCAAGAGACCCAGTACTTC
D gene: -
clone size: -
V gene: TRBV29-1
J gene: TRBJ2-5

CDR3 protein: CASRFGLAGSYEQFF
CDR3 DNA: TGCGCCAGCAGATTCGGACTAGCGGGAAGCTATGAGCAGTTCTTC
D gene: TRBD2
clone size: -
V gene: TRBV5-1
J gene: TRBJ2-1

CDR3 protein: CASSWGGQVQETQYF
CDR3 DNA: TGTGCCAGCAGCTGGGGCGGACAGGTCCAAGAGACCCAGTACTTC
D gene: TRBD1
clone size: -
V gene: TRBV5-8
J gene: TRBJ2-5

CDR3 protein: CASSQDVREPMEGTQYF
CDR3 DNA: TGTGCCAGCAGCCAAGATGTGCGGGAGCCCATGGAGGGGACCCAGTACTTC
D gene: TRBD2
clone size: -
V gene: TRBV4-2
J gene: TRBJ2-5

CDR3 protein: CASSEGIRVPGDEQYF
CDR3 DNA: TGTGCCAGCAGCGAGGGAATACGGGTCCCAGGCGACGAGCAGTACTTC
D gene: -
clone size: -
V gene: TRBV5-8
J gene: TRBJ2-7

CDR3 protein: CASSHGTGDTEAFF
CDR3 DNA: TGTGCCAGCTCACACGGGACAGGGGACACTGAAGCTTTCTTT
D gene: TRBD1
clone size: -
V gene: TRBV18
J gene: TRBJ1-1

CDR3 protein: CASSRLAGNTGELFF
CDR3 DNA: TGCGCCAGCAGCCGCCTGGCAGGGAACACCGGGGAGCTGTTTTTT
D gene: -
clone size: once
V gene: TRBV4-3
J gene: TRBJ2-2

CDR3 protein: CASSVRDKVATEAFF
CDR3 DNA: TGTGCCAGCAGTGTCCGGGACAAGGTTGCCACTGAAGCTTTCTTT
D gene: -
clone size: -
V gene: TRBV6-1
J gene: TRBJ1-1

CDR3 protein: CASSPSGLSYEQYF
CDR3 DNA: TGTGCCAGCTCCCCTAGCGGACTCTCCTACGAGCAGTACTTC
D gene: TRBD2
clone size: -
V gene: TRBV18
J gene: TRBJ2-7

CDR3 protein: CASSLALAGRTNALRDTQYF
CDR3 DNA: TGTGCCAGCAGCTTAGCGTTAGCGGGAAGGACCAACGCTTTAAGAGATACGCAGTATTTT
D gene: TRBD2
clone size: -
V gene: TRBV7-2
J gene: TRBJ2-3

CDR3 protein: CASSRSQGNIYGYTF
CDR3 DNA: TGTGCCAGCAGCCGAAGTCAGGGGAATATCTATGGCTACACCTTC
D gene: -
clone size: -
V gene: TRBV6-5
J gene: TRBJ1-2

CDR3 protein: CSALENHEQYF
CDR3 DNA: TGCAGTGCTTTAGAAAACCACGAGCAGTACTTC
D gene: -
clone size: -
V gene: TRBV20-1
J gene: TRBJ2-7

CDR3 protein: CASSSSYADTQYF
CDR3 DNA: TGTGCCAGCAGCTCGAGCTACGCAGATACGCAGTATTTT
D gene: -
clone size: -
V gene: TRBV7-9
J gene: TRBJ2-3

CDR3 protein: CASSRDGSYEQYF
CDR3 DNA: TGTGCCAGCAGTCGGGACGGCTCCTACGAGCAGTACTTC
D gene: -
clone size: -
V gene: TRBV27
J gene: TRBJ2-7

CDR3 protein: CASAGTANYEQYF
CDR3 DNA: TGTGCCAGCGCCGGGACGGCCAACTACGAGCAGTACTTC
D gene: -
clone size: -
V gene: TRBV25-1
J gene: TRBJ2-7

CDR3 protein: CASSEKHRSYYGYTF
CDR3 DNA: TGTGCCAGCAGTGAAAAACACCGGAGTTACTATGGCTACACCTTC
D gene: -
clone size: -
V gene: TRBV10-3
J gene: TRBJ1-2

CDR3 protein: CASSENGGVEKLFF
CDR3 DNA: TGTGCCAGCAGCGAGAATGGCGGTGTTGAAAAACTGTTTTTT
D gene: -
clone size: -
V gene: TRBV9
J gene: TRBJ1-4

CDR3 protein: CASRTTGDKNTEAFF
CDR3 DNA: TGCGCCAGCAGAACGACAGGGGATAAGAACACTGAAGCTTTCTTT
D gene: TRBD1
clone size: -
V gene: TRBV10-1
J gene: TRBJ1-1

CDR3 protein: CASSLQAISSYNEQFF
CDR3 DNA: TGTGCCAGCAGTTTACAAGCGATTAGCTCCTACAATGAGCAGTTCTTC
D gene: -
clone size: few
V gene: TRBV27
J gene: TRBJ2-1

CDR3 protein: CASSLVGLPQYF
CDR3 DNA: TGTGCCAGCAGCTTAGTGGGGCTTCCGCAGTATTTT
D gene: -
clone size: -
V gene: TRBV7-2
J gene: TRBJ2-3

CDR3 protein: CASSAGVGQPQHF
CDR3 DNA: TGTGCCAGCAGCGCCGGAGTAGGGCAGCCCCAGCATTTT
D gene: -
clone size: few
V gene: TRBV9
J gene: TRBJ1-5

CDR3 protein: CASNYRSNYEQYF
CDR3 DNA: TGTGCCAGCAACTACAGGTCGAACTACGAGCAGTACTTC
D gene: -
clone size: -
V gene: TRBV6-1
J gene: TRBJ2-7

CDR3 protein: CASSLGGRFWRKDTQYF
CDR3 DNA: TGTGCCAGCAGCTTAGGTGGGCGTTTCTGGCGGAAAGATACGCAGTATTTT
D gene: -
clone size: -
V gene: TRBV7-8
J gene: TRBJ2-3